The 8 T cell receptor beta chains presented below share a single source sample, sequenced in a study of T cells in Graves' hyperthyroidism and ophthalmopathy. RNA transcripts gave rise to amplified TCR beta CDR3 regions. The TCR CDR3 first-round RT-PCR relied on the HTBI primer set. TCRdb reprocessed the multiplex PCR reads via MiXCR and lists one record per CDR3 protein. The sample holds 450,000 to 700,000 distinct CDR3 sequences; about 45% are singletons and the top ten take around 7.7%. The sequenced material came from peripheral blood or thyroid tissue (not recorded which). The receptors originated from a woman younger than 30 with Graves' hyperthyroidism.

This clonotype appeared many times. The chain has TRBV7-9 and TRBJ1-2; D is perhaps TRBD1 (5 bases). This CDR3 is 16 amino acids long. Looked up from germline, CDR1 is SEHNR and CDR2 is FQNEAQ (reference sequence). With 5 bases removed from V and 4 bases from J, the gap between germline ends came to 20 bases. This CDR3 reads CASSQLRGVPPYGYTF. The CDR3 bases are TGTGCCAGCAGCCAACTAAGGGGAGTTCCGCCCTATGGCTACACCTTC.

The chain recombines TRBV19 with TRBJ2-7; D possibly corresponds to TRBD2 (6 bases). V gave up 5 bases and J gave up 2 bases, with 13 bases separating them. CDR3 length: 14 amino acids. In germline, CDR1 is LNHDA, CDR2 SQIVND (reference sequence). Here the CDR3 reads CASSASSVPYEQYF. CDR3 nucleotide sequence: TGTGCCAGTAGTGCATCTAGCGTCCCCTACGAGCAGTACTTC.

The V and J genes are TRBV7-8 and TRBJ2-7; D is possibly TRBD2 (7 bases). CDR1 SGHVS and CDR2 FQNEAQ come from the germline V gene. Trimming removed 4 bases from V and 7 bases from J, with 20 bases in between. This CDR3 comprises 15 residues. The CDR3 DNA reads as TGTGCCAGCAGCTGGGGGGGGGCCCAGCGTTTAGAGCAGTACTTC. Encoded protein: CASSWGGAQRLEQYF.

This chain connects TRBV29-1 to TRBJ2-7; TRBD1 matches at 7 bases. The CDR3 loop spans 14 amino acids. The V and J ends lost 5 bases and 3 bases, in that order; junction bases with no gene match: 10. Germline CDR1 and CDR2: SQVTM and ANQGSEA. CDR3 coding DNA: TGCAGCGTTACGACTGAGGGACAGATCTACGAGCAGTACTTC. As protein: CSVTTEGQIYEQYF.

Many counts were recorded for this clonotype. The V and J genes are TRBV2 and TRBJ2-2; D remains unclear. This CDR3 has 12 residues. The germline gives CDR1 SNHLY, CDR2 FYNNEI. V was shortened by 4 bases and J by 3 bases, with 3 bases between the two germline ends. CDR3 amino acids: CASSGDTGELFF. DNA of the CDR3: TGTGCCAGCAGTGGCGACACCGGGGAGCTGTTTTTT.

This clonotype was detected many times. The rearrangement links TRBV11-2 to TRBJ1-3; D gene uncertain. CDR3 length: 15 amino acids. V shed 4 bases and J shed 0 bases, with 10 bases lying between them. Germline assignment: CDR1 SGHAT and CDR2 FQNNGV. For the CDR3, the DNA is TGTGCCAGCAGCTCCGTAGATCGCTCTGGAAACACCATATATTTT. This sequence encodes CASSSVDRSGNTIYF.

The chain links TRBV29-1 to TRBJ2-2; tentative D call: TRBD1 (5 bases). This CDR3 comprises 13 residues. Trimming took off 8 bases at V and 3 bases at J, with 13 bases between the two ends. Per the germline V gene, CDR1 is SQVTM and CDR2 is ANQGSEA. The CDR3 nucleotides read TGCAGCCTCATGGGGCGAGACACCGGGGAGCTGTTTTTT. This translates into CSLMGRDTGELFF.

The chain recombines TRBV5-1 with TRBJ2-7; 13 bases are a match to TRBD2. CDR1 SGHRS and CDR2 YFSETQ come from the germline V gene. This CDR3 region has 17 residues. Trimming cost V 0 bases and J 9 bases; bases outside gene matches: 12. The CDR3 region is CASSLGTSGSSADTQYF. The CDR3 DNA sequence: TGCGCCAGCAGCTTGGGGACTAGCGGGAGTTCGGCAGATACGCAGTACTTC.